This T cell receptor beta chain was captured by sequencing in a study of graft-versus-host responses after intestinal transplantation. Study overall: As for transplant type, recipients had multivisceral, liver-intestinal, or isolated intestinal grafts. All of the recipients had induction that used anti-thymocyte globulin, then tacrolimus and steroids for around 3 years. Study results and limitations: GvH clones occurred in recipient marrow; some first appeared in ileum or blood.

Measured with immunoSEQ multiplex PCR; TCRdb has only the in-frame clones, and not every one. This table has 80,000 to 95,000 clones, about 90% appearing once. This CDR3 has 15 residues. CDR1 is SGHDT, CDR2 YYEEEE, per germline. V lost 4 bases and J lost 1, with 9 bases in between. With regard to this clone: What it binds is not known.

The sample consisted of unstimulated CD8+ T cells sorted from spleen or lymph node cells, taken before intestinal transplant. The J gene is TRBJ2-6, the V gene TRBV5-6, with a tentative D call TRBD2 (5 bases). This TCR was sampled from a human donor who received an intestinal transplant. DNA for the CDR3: TGTGCCAGCAGCGTTGAGGGATCTGGGGCCAACGTCCTGACTTTC. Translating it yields CASSVEGSGANVLTF. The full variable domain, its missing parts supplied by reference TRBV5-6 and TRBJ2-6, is DAGVTQSPTHLIKTRGQQVTLRCSPKSGHDTVSWYQQALGQGPQFIFQYYEEEERQRGNFPDRFSGHQFPNYSSELNVNALLLGDSALYLCASSVEGSGANVLTFGAGSRLTVL.